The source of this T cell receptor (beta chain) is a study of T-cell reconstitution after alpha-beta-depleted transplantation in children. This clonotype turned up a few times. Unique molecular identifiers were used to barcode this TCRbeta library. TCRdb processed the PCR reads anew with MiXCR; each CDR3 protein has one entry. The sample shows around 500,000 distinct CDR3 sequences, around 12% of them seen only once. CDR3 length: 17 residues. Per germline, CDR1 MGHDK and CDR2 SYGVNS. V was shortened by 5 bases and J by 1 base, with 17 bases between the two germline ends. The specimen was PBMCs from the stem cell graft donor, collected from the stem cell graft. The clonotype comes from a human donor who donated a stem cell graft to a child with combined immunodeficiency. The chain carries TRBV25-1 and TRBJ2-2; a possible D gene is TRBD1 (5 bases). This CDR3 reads CASSPQGSFQNTGELFF. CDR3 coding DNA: TGTGCCAGCAGTCCCCAGGGCAGTTTCCAGAACACCGGGGAGCTGTTTTTT.